Below, 12 T cell receptor beta chains from the same sample are listed, as sequenced in a study of PD-1 blockade in classical Hodgkin lymphoma. Stated time point: cycle 4 day 1 (C4D1), after about 6 weeks of nivolumab. Each patient relapsed following autologous stem cell transplantation, and prior brentuximab vedotin exposure differed. Repertoires were generated with immunoSEQ multiplex PCR, while TCRdb's copy carries only in-frame clones and drops some. The profile covers roughly 50,000 clones, with around nine tenths appearing a single time and approximately 6.9% taken by the ten largest. Sample: peripheral blood mononuclear cells (PBMCs), taken before the fourth cycle of nivolumab. All receptors derive from a human donor with classical Hodgkin lymphoma.

V and J are TRBV6-1 and TRBJ2-1, with D tentatively TRBD1 (6 bases). This CDR3 has 13 amino acids. CDR1 MNHNS and CDR2 SASEGT come from the germline V gene. V was pared by 4 bases and J by 9 bases, with 13 bases between. The CDR3 loop reads CASSVVRGREQFF. The CDR3 nucleotides are TGTGCCAGCAGTGTTGTCAGGGGACGTGAGCAGTTCTTC.

CDR3 protein: CASHPDRGPYNEQFF. Written as DNA, the CDR3 is TGTGCCTCCCACCCCGACAGGGGTCCCTACAATGAGCAGTTCTTC. The genes are TRBV7-9 and TRBJ2-1; 8 bases are a match to TRBD1. Germline loops: CDR1 SEHNR, CDR2 FQNEAQ (reference sequence). The CDR3 loop spans 15 amino acids. V was clipped by 11 bases and J by 2 bases; unmatched bases: 11.

CDR3: CASSSSGTTQETQYF. The CDR3 nucleotides are TGTGCCAGCAGCTCATCCGGGACTACTCAAGAGACCCAGTACTTC. V and J are TRBV7-9 and TRBJ2-5; TRBD2 matches 7 bases. The trim removed 4 bases at V and 2 bases at J, leaving 7 bases unmatched. The CDR3 sequence is 15 residues long. Germline V gene lookup returns CDR1 SEHNR and CDR2 FQNEAQ (reference sequence).

V is TRBV19 and J is TRBJ2-7; 7 nucleotides agree with TRBD1. CDR3 length: 16 amino acids. Germline V CDR1 and CDR2: LNHDA, SQIVND (reference sequence). Germline trimming cut 5 bases from V and 2 bases from J; bases unmatched to any gene: 12. The CDR3 DNA reads TGTGCCAGTAGTCTTCCAGGGGGACAGAACACCTACGAGCAGTACTTC. It yields the protein CASSLPGGQNTYEQYF.

This rearrangement joins TRBV19 to TRBJ2-1; possible D gene TRBD1, 6 bases. Trimming pared 6 bases from V and 8 bases from J, leaving 17 bases between. Germline lookup yields CDR1 LNHDA and CDR2 SQIVND (reference sequence). This CDR3 contains 14 residues. For the CDR3, the DNA is TGTGCCAGTAGAAACACAGGGTTTGGTGATGAGCAGTTCTTC. Translation: CASRNTGFGDEQFF.

V gene TRBV2 combines with J gene TRBJ1-4; possible D gene TRBD1, 5 bases. This CDR3 spans 12 amino acids. Germline V CDR1 and CDR2: SNHLY, FYNNEI. The V end was cut by 6 bases, the J end by 7 bases, with 9 bases between. The chain's CDR3 is CASRAGTEKLFF. For the CDR3, the DNA is TGTGCCAGCAGGGCAGGGACTGAAAAACTGTTTTTT.

The chain has TRBV7-2 and TRBJ1-2; TRBD1 might be the D (5 bases). The CDR3 has 15 residues. CDR1 and CDR2 from the germline V gene are SGHTA and FQGNSA. V was shortened by 2 bases and J by 3 bases, with 13 bases between the two germline ends. CDR3 residues: CASSLTQAQDYGYTF. CDR3 coding DNA: TGTGCCAGCAGCTTAACCCAGGCACAGGACTATGGCTACACCTTC.

The chain has TRBV25-1 and TRBJ2-2; 8 nucleotides line up with TRBD2. J lost 0 bases, V lost 3 bases, and 3 bases had no gene match. Germline-derived CDR1 and CDR2 are MGHDK and SYGVNS. The CDR3 length is 16 residues. CDR3 nucleotides: TGTGCCAGCAGTGATTCCGGGGGGGCGAACACCGGGGAGCTGTTTTTT. This gives the protein CASSDSGGANTGELFF.

This chain links TRBV9 with TRBJ2-1; 8 nucleotides line up with TRBD2. The CDR3 length is 18 residues. V dropped 0 bases and J dropped 5; count of bases not matched to a gene: 13. The germline CDR1 and CDR2 sequences are SGDLS and YYNGEE. The CDR3 nucleotides are TGTGCCAGCAGCGTAGGGCTTAGCGGGGCCACACATCACAATGAGCAGTTCTTC. Translated: CASSVGLSGATHHNEQFF.

The chain has TRBV18 and TRBJ2-7; D is uncertain. From germline, CDR1 is KGHSH and CDR2 LQKENI. This CDR3 spans 11 amino acids. The ends were cut back, 3 bases at V and 6 bases at J, with 6 bases in the middle. DNA for the CDR3: TGTGCCAGCTCACCGCAGGTCGAGCAGTACTTC. Protein sequence: CASSPQVEQYF.

The genes are TRBV11-2 and TRBJ1-5; D may be TRBD1 (6 bases). This CDR3 comprises 14 residues. Per the germline V gene, CDR1 is SGHAT and CDR2 is FQNNGV. Trimming shortened V by 1 base and J by 7 bases, and 11 bases separated the two germline ends. The CDR3 bases are TGTGCCAGCAGCTTAGCAGGGGCCGGGCAGCCCCAGCATTTT. Translation gives CASSLAGAGQPQHF.

The chain is built from TRBV6-5 and TRBJ1-2; D is possibly TRBD1 (5 bases). Germline V gene sequence: CDR1 MNHEY, CDR2 SVGAGI. The CDR3 is 14 residues long. Trimming left V 5 bases short and J 6 bases short, with 16 bases between. CDR3 sequence: CASSTYRSLDGYTF. The DNA of the CDR3 is TGTGCCAGCAGTACGTACAGGAGCCTCGATGGCTACACCTTC.